This T cell receptor (beta chain) was retrieved from a study of CD8+ T cells in alopecia areata. Findings and limits, study-wide: Clonality was higher in lesional than normal scalp, especially in alopecia totalis/universalis. The study also sequences resident alphabeta T cells of normal skin in scalp samples.

Germline assignment: CDR1 MNHEY and CDR2 SMNVEV (reference sequence). The CDR3 is made up of 13 amino acids. J was trimmed by 8 bases and V by 4 bases; bases with no gene match: 4. As for this clone: Its antigen is not known.

RNA was isolated and reverse transcribed to cDNA, the sequencing template. Method: immunoSEQ multiplex PCR; TCRdb's copy keeps in-frame clones and lacks some. The data contain about 100,000 clones, approximately 59% of them singletons. The receptor's source is a human donor in good health. Sequencing was done on a sample of CD8+ T cells sorted from blood. The rearrangement joins TRBV27 to TRBJ1-4; the match to TRBD1 covers 7 bases. CDR3 protein: CASSYRGEEKLFF. In nucleotides, the CDR3 is TGTGCCAGCAGTTACAGGGGCGAAGAAAAACTGTTTTTT.